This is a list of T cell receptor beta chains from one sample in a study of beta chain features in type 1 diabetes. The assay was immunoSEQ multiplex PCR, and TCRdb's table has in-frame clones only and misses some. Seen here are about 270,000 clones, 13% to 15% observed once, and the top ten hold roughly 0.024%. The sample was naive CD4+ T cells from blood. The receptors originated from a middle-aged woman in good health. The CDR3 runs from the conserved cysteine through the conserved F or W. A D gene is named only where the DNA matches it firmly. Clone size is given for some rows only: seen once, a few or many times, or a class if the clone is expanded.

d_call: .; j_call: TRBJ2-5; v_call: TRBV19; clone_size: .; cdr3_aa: CASSIDTEETQYF; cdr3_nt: TGTGCCAGTAGTATTGATACGGAAGAGACCCAGTACTTC
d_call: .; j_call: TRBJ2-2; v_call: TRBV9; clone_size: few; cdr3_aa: CASSANRDTGELFF; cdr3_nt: TGTGCCAGCAGCGCAAACAGGGACACCGGGGAGCTGTTTTTT
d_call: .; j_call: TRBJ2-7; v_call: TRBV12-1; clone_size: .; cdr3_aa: CASSFVCPGEQYF; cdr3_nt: TGTGCCAGCAGCTTTGTTTGCCCGGGCGAGCAGTACTTC
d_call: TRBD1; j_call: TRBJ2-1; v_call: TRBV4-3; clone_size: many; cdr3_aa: CASSRRQGDNEQFF; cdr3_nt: TGCGCCAGCAGCCGAAGACAGGGGGACAATGAGCAGTTCTTC
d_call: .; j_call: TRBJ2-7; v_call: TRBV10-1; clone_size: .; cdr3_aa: CASRASGIHEQYF; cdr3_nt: TGCGCCAGCAGGGCTTCAGGGATCCACGAGCAGTACTTC
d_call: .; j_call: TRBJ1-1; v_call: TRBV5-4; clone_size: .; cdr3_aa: CASSLWARTTEAFF; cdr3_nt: TGTGCCAGCAGCTTGTGGGCAAGAACCACTGAAGCTTTCTTT
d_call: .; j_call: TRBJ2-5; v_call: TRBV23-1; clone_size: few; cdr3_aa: CASSQSGGWVGLNLETQYF; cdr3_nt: TGCGCCAGCAGTCAATCGGGTGGTTGGGTGGGGCTGAATTTGGAGACCCAGTACTTC
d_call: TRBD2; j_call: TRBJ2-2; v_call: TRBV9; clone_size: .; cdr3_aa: CASSAVASGGYGELFF; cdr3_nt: TGTGCCAGCAGCGCGGTGGCTAGCGGGGGGTACGGGGAGCTGTTTTTT
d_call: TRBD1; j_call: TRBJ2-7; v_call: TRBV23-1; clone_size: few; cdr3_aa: CASSQNYRDRGTTRSYEQYF; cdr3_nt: TGCGCCAGCAGTCAAAACTACCGGGACAGGGGGACTACCCGCTCCTACGAGCAGTACTTC
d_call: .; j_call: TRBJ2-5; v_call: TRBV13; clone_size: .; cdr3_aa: CASRTGEIETQYF; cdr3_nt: TGTGCCAGCAGGACGGGGGAGATAGAGACCCAGTACTTC
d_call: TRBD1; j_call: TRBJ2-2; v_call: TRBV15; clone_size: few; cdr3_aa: CATSRVIGQGASGELFF; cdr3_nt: TGTGCCACCAGCAGAGTCATTGGCCAGGGGGCCTCCGGGGAGCTGTTTTTT
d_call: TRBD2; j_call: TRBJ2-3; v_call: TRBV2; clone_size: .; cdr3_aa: CASSLGGGGTDTQYF; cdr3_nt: TGTGCCAGCAGTCTTGGGGGGGGAGGCACAGATACGCAGTATTTT
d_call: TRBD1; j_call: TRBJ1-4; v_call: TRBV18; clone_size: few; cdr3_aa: CASSPSATGGIEKLFF; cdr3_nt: TGTGCCAGCTCACCATCAGCGACAGGGGGCATTGAAAAACTGTTTTTT
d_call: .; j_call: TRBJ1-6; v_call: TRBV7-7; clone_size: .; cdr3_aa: CASSPGFNSPLHF; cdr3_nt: TGTGCTAGCAGCCCGGGGTTCAATTCACCCCTCCACTTT
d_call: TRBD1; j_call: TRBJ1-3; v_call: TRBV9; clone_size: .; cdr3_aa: CASSVGDSLNSGNTIYF; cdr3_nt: TGTGCCAGCAGCGTGGGGGACAGCCTAAACTCTGGAAACACCATATATTTT
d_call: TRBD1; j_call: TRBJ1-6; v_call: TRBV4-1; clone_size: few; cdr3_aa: CASSQESGTGFPPLHF; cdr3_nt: TGCGCCAGCAGCCAAGAGTCCGGGACAGGTTTTCCACCCCTCCACTTT
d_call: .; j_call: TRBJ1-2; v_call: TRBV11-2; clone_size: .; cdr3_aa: CASSLNRYYGYTF; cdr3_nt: TGTGCCAGCAGCTTAAACAGATACTATGGCTACACCTTC
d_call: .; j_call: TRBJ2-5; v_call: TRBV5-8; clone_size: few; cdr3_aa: CASSSSIGRFGETQYF; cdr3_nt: TGTGCCAGCAGCTCCTCGATCGGGAGATTCGGAGAGACCCAGTACTTC
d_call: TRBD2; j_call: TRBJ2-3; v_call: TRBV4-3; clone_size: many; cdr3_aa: CASSHRTSGDTQYF; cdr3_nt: TGCGCCAGCAGCCACCGGACTAGCGGGGATACGCAGTATTTT
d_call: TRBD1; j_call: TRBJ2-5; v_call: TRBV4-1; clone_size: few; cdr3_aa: CASSHQDRYQETQYF; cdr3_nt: TGCGCCAGCAGCCACCAGGACAGGTACCAAGAGACCCAGTACTTC
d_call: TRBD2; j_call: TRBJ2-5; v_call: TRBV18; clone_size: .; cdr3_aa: CASSPPWGLEETQYF; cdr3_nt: TGTGCCAGCTCACCACCTTGGGGACTAGAAGAGACCCAGTACTTC
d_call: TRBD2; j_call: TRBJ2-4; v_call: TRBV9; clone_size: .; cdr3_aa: CASSVASGGTQYF; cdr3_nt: TGTGCCAGCAGCGTAGCTAGCGGGGGGACTCAGTACTTC
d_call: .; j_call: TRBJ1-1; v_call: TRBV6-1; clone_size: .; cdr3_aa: CASRSTEAFF; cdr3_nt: TGTGCCAGCAGGAGCACTGAAGCTTTCTTT
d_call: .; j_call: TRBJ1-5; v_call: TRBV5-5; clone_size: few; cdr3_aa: CASTMTVNNQPQHF; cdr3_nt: TGTGCCAGCACCATGACAGTAAACAATCAGCCCCAGCATTTT
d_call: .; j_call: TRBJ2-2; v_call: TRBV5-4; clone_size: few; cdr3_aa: CASSEPAAGWAGELFF; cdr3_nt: TGTGCCAGCAGCGAGCCGGCGGCCGGGTGGGCCGGGGAGCTGTTTTTT
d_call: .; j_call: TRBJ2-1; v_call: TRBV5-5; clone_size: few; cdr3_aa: CASSFDSRSDNEQFF; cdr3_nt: TGTGCCAGCAGCTTCGACAGCCGCTCCGACAATGAGCAGTTCTTC